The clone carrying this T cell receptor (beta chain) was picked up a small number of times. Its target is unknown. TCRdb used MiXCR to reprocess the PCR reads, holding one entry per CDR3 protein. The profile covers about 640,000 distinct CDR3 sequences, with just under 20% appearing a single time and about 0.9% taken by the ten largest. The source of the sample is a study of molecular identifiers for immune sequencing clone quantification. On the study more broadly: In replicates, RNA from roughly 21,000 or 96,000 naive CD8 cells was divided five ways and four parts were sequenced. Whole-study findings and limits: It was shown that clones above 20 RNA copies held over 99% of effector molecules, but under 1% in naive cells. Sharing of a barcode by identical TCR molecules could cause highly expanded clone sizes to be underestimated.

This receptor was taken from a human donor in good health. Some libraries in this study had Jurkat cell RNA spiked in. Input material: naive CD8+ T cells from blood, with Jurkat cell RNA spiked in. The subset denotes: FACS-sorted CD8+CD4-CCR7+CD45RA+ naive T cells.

Here the CDR3 DNA reads TGCAGTGCTAGACAGGCAGAGGTTCTTTCCGACGAGCCCCAGCATTTT. It yields the protein CSARQAEVLSDEPQHF. The chain recombines TRBV20-1 with TRBJ1-5; no definite D call. V was shortened by 2 bases and J by 8 bases, with 22 bases between the two germline ends. Per the germline V gene, CDR1 is DFQATT and CDR2 is SNEGSKA (reference sequence). CDR3 length: 16 amino acids.